The 23 T cell receptor beta chains listed next were all sequenced from one sample in a study of blood T cell repertoires in COVID-19. Using immunoSEQ multiplex PCR, the repertoire was profiled, and TCRdb retains in-frame clones only, with some absent. The profile covers more than 100,000 clones, with 90% appearing a single time and approximately 3.9% taken by the ten largest. The specimen was peripheral blood. The receptors were sampled from a woman aged 55-70 years with COVID-19, enrolled during active disease.

There are a few counts of this clone. The chain is built from TRBV4-2 and TRBJ1-1; D might be TRBD1 (5 bases). Germline CDR1 LGHNA, CDR2 YNFKEQ. The germline V and J ends were trimmed by 0 bases and 4 bases, with 15 bases remaining between them. This CDR3 contains 16 residues. The CDR3 loop reads CASSQDWGPRGTEAFF. The DNA for the CDR3 is TGTGCCAGCAGCCAAGATTGGGGCCCGAGAGGCACTGAAGCTTTCTTT.

In this sample, this clone turned up a few times. The chain is built from TRBV6-5 and TRBJ2-7; TRBD1 matches at 12 bases. With 5 bases clipped from V and 10 bases from J, the junction kept 12 bases outside the gene matches. Per the germline V gene, CDR1 is MNHEY and CDR2 is SVGAGI. The CDR3 consists of 15 residues. The CDR3 region is CASSPGQGAFGFQYF. The CDR3 DNA is TGTGCCAGCAGTCCGGGACAGGGGGCCTTCGGATTCCAGTACTTC.

This clone occurred once. This chain uses TRBV5-1 with TRBJ1-3, with no clear D. The CDR3 covers 15 residues. Germline V lookup: CDR1 SGHRS, CDR2 YFSETQ. The ends were cut back, 0 bases at V and 0 bases at J, with 7 bases in the middle. This chain's CDR3 is CASSLGATSGNTIYF. The CDR3 region has the DNA TGCGCCAGCAGCTTGGGGGCCACCTCTGGAAACACCATATATTTT.

V and J are TRBV19 and TRBJ1-2, with 7 bases identical to TRBD1. V was pared by 7 bases and J by 8 bases, with 13 bases of the junction left unmatched. This CDR3 is 14 amino acids long. In germline, CDR1 is LNHDA, CDR2 SQIVND (reference sequence). The CDR3 region is CASKPTGSALGYTF. The CDR3 region has the DNA TGTGCCAGTAAACCGACAGGGTCCGCGCTCGGCTACACCTTC.

The genes are TRBV19 and TRBJ2-1, with 8 positions matching TRBD1. The J segment lost 7 bases and the V segment lost 6 bases, leaving 11 bases of the junction unmatched. There are 15 residues in the CDR3. From germline, CDR1 is LNHDA and CDR2 SQIVND (reference sequence). The CDR3 region has the DNA TGTGCCAGTAGCGAACAGGGGGATGCGAGGAATGAGCAGTTCTTC. Protein product: CASSEQGDARNEQFF.

V is TRBV9 and J is TRBJ1-2, with TRBD1 matching over 7 bases. After removal of 3 bases from V and 4 bases from J, the junction contained 9 bases not matched to a gene. From germline, CDR1 is SGDLS and CDR2 YYNGEE. This CDR3 is 15 amino acids long. The DNA of the CDR3 is TGTGCCAGCAGCGCCCAGGGGGGTCCTGGCTATGGCTACACCTTC. It codes for CASSAQGGPGYGYTF.

This sequence joins TRBV19 and TRBJ1-1; weak D call: TRBD1 (6 bases). V was pared by 6 bases and J by 2 bases, with 16 bases between. The CDR3 consists of 15 residues. Per germline, CDR1 LNHDA and CDR2 SQIVND (reference sequence). This CDR3 reads CASSTTDSINTEAFF. CDR3 bases: TGTGCCAGTAGCACTACGGACAGTATAAACACTGAAGCTTTCTTT. Full variable domain (missing parts from reference TRBV19 and TRBJ1-1): DGGITQSPKYLFRKEGQNVTLSCEQNLNHDAMYWYRQDPGQGLRLIYYSQIVNDFQKGDIAEGYSVSREKKESFPLTVTSAQKNPTAFYLCASSTTDSINTEAFFGQGTRLTVV.

J is TRBJ2-1 and V is TRBV9; 9 positions agree with TRBD2. The J segment lost 4 bases and the V segment lost 0 bases, leaving 2 bases of the junction unmatched. The CDR3 sequence is 15 residues long. Germline values: CDR1 SGDLS, CDR2 YYNGEE. As DNA, the CDR3 is TGTGCCAGCAGCGTAGGACTAGCGGATTACAATGAGCAGTTCTTC. It yields the protein CASSVGLADYNEQFF.

This chain connects TRBV6-5 to TRBJ2-3, with TRBD1 matching 7 bases. The V segment lost 6 bases and the J segment 4 bases; nucleotides outside the gene matches: 1. Germline V gene lookup returns CDR1 MNHEY and CDR2 SVGAGI. The CDR3 loop spans 12 amino acids. The CDR3 here is CASRDRSDTQYF. CDR3 nucleotide sequence: TGTGCCAGCAGGGACAGGTCAGATACGCAGTATTTT.

The rearrangement joins TRBV27 to TRBJ2-7; 11 bases align to TRBD2. Germline V lookup: CDR1 MNHEY, CDR2 SMNVEV (reference sequence). The ends lost 8 bases at V and 2 bases at J; junction bases unmatched: 8. This CDR3 has 15 amino acids. The CDR3 sequence is CASAFASGGTYEQYF. CDR3 DNA: TGTGCCAGCGCATTTGCTAGCGGGGGGACCTACGAGCAGTACTTC.

This clone is termed medium-sized. This chain links TRBV7-8 with TRBJ1-2, with D possibly TRBD1 on 6 matching bases. This CDR3 region has 13 residues. V lost 2 bases and J 7 bases, leaving 11 bases between the germline ends. Germline assignment: CDR1 SGHVS and CDR2 FQNEAQ. Here the CDR3 reads CASSLSGEGGYTF. The CDR3 nucleotides are TGTGCCAGCAGCTTATCAGGGGAAGGTGGCTACACCTTC. The full variable domain, its missing parts supplied by reference TRBV7-8 and TRBJ1-2, is GAGVSQSPRYKVAKRGQDVALRCDPISGHVSLFWYQQALGQGPEFLTYFQNEAQLDKSGLPSDRFFAERPEGSVSTLKIQRTQQEDSAVYLCASSLSGEGGYTFGSGTRLTVV.

V usage is TRBV7-9 and J usage is TRBJ2-1; 11 positions agree with TRBD1. V dropped 3 bases and J dropped 5; count of bases not matched to a gene: 3. In germline, CDR1 is SEHNR, CDR2 FQNEAQ (reference sequence). This CDR3 is 15 amino acids long. DNA for the CDR3: TGTGCCAGCAGCTTCCGGGACAGGGGGGACAATGAGCAGTTCTTC. It translates to CASSFRDRGDNEQFF.

The chain employs TRBV2 and TRBJ1-4, with a tentative D call TRBD1 (6 bases). The CDR3 consists of 13 residues. Trimming stripped 11 bases from V and 7 bases from J, with 17 bases between. Germline CDR1 and CDR2: SNHLY and FYNNEI. CDR3 sequence reads: CAGRGTGTEKLFF. In DNA, the CDR3 is TGTGCCGGGAGGGGTACAGGGACTGAAAAACTGTTTTTT. Full variable domain (remainder filled in from reference TRBV2 and TRBJ1-4): EPEVTQTPSHQVTQMGQEVILRCVPISNHLYFYWYRQILGQKVEFLVSFYNNEISEKSEIFDDQFSVERPDGSNFTLKIRSTKLEDSAMYFCAGRGTGTEKLFFGSGTQLSVL.

The V and J genes are TRBV20-1 and TRBJ1-3, with 10 nucleotides matching TRBD1. The ends lost 3 bases at V and 2 bases at J; junction bases unmatched: 4. Germline V CDR1 and CDR2: DFQATT, SNEGSKA (reference sequence). CDR3 length: 15 amino acids. The CDR3 here is CSASLGQGTGNTIYF. The CDR3 bases are TGCAGTGCTAGTTTGGGACAGGGGACTGGAAACACCATATATTTT.

This chain uses TRBV16 with TRBJ2-7, with TRBD1 as a possible D gene (5 bases). CDR1 is KGHSY and CDR2 is FQNENV in the germline V gene. The CDR3 contains 14 residues. V was trimmed by 0 bases and J by 3 bases, leaving 9 bases between them. The CDR3 region is CASSQSSRGYEQYF. In nucleotides, the CDR3 is TGTGCCAGCAGCCAATCTTCAAGGGGCTACGAGCAGTACTTC.

The J gene is TRBJ1-6, the V gene TRBV5-1, with 7 bases matching TRBD1. V lost 2 bases to trimming and J lost 8 bases; unmatched junction nucleotides: 10. Germline CDR1 is SGHRS and CDR2 is YFSETQ. This CDR3 spans 16 amino acids. CDR3 sequence reads: CASSLDRASSDSPLHF. The CDR3 coding sequence is TGCGCCAGCAGCTTAGACAGGGCCTCCTCCGATTCACCCCTCCACTTT.

V and J are TRBV6-1 and TRBJ2-2; TRBD2 agrees at 11 bases. The CDR3 contains 18 residues. Germline-derived CDR1 and CDR2 are MNHNS and SASEGT. Trimming removed 4 bases from V and 3 bases from J; junction bases left unmatched: 10. The CDR3 loop is CASSGTSGGLGDTGELFF. The CDR3 coding sequence is TGTGCCAGCAGTGGCACTAGCGGGGGTTTGGGCGACACCGGGGAGCTGTTTTTT.

The V and J genes are TRBV4-1 and TRBJ2-5; TRBD1 might be the D (5 bases). This CDR3 has 16 residues. V gave up 4 bases and J gave up 5 bases, with 20 bases separating them. Germline values: CDR1 MGHRA, CDR2 YSYEKL. The CDR3 sequence: CASSPTRAPPAETQYF. Here the CDR3 DNA reads TGCGCCAGCAGCCCGACCAGGGCCCCCCCCGCGGAGACCCAGTACTTC.

The gene calls are TRBV9 and TRBJ2-3; 8 nucleotides match TRBD2. The CDR3 length is 16 residues. CDR1 SGDLS and CDR2 YYNGEE come from the germline V gene. V lost 0 bases and J lost 1; bases outside the gene matches: 4. CDR3 amino acids: CASSVAGGVGTDTQYF. The DNA of the CDR3 is TGTGCCAGCAGCGTAGCGGGGGGGGTCGGCACAGATACGCAGTATTTT. The full variable domain, in which reference TRBV9 and TRBJ2-3 provide the parts outside the CDR3, is DSGVTQTPKHLITATGQRVTLRCSPRSGDLSVYWYQQSLDQGLQFLIQYYNGEERAKGNILERFSAQQFPDLHSELNLSSLELGDSALYFCASSVAGGVGTDTQYFGPGTRLTVL.

As for this clone: This same CDR3 is encoded by further DNA sequences in the sample. This chain joins TRBV19 and TRBJ1-5; 7 bases match TRBD1. Germline V gene lookup returns CDR1 LNHDA and CDR2 SQIVND (reference sequence). V was pared by 3 bases and J by 0 bases, with 5 bases of the junction left unmatched. This CDR3 spans 16 amino acids. CDR3 protein: CASSIGTVYSNQPQHF. CDR3 coding DNA: TGTGCCAGTAGTATCGGGACAGTATATAGCAATCAGCCCCAGCATTTT.

This chain connects TRBV5-1 to TRBJ2-1, with a weak D call TRBD1 (5 bases). Trimming took off 4 bases at V and 3 bases at J, with 11 bases between the two ends. The germline CDR1 and CDR2 sequences are SGHRS and YFSETQ. This CDR3 contains 14 residues. CDR3 sequence: CASSLRASYNEQFF. CDR3 in DNA: TGCGCCAGCAGCCTCAGGGCTAGCTACAATGAGCAGTTCTTC. Complete variable domain (other parts from reference TRBV5-1 and TRBJ2-1): KAGVTQTPRYLIKTRGQQVTLSCSPISGHRSVSWYQQTPGQGLQFLFEYFSETQRNKGNFPGRFSGRQFSNSRSEMNVSTLELGDSALYLCASSLRASYNEQFFGPGTRLTVL.

The chain uses TRBV5-4 and TRBJ1-2; D perhaps matches TRBD1 (5 bases). V dropped 6 bases and J dropped 5 bases, with 17 bases sitting between them. The CDR3 has 14 amino acids. Germline CDR1 reads SGHNT; CDR2 reads YYREEE (reference sequence). CDR3 sequence (DNA): TGTGCCAGCACCGGGGGATTCGGTAATTATGGCTACACCTTC. This codes for CASTGGFGNYGYTF.

This clone was counted a single time. The genes are TRBV4-2 and TRBJ2-1, with 9 bases matching TRBD2. The germline V gene has CDR1 LGHNA and CDR2 YNFKEQ. Losses at the gene ends were 1 base for V and 8 bases for J; bases not matched to a gene: 6. CDR3 length: 15 residues. CDR3 sequence reads: CASSQVERGAHEQFF. Written as DNA, the CDR3 is TGTGCCAGCAGCCAAGTGGAGCGGGGGGCACATGAGCAGTTCTTC.